This T cell receptor beta chain came from a study of early T cells in non-severe SARS-CoV-2 infection. The wider study: Sequencing of bulk RNA from unsorted whole blood was done, without chain pairing. Findings and caveats of the study: Lookups in VDJdb leaned toward anti-spike CD8 responses and missed private and CD4 specificities.

As part of library construction, unique molecular identifiers were attached to individual cDNA molecules. TCRdb fed the 5' RACE reads into MiXCR, producing one record per CDR3 protein. The data hold about 64,000 distinct CDR3 sequences, with approximately 12% observed a single time. There are many counts of this clonotype. Antigen specificity is unknown. Trimming removed 2 bases from V and 2 bases from J, with 10 bases in between. This CDR3 has 14 amino acids. Germline values: CDR1 SGHNT, CDR2 YYREEE (reference sequence). This TCR came from an adult who was a healthcare worker with PCR-confirmed SARS-CoV-2 infection or an uninfected control (not recorded which). This rearrangement joins TRBV5-4 to TRBJ1-1, with D tentatively TRBD1 (5 bases). This specimen consisted of whole blood, obtained at baseline. Here the CDR3 reads CASSFTGLNTEAFF. CDR3 bases: TGTGCCAGCAGCTTCACAGGACTAAACACTGAAGCTTTCTTT. Looking up the rest from reference TRBV5-4 and TRBJ1-1 gives the full variable domain: ETGVTQSPTHLIKTRGQQVTLRCSSQSGHNTVSWYQQALGQGPQFIFQYYREEENGRGNFPPRFSGLQFPNYSSELNVNALELDDSALYLCASSFTGLNTEAFFGQGTRLTVV.